Listed below are T cell receptor beta chains from one sample, sequenced in a study of blood T cell repertoires in COVID-19. Assay used: immunoSEQ multiplex PCR; TCRdb lists only in-frame clones, some missing. The data show over 100,000 clones, over 80% seen once. Material: peripheral blood. All receptors derive from a human donor in a cohort sampled during active COVID-19. The CDR3 runs from the conserved cysteine through the conserved F or W. A D gene is named only where the DNA matches it firmly. The size of a clone is reported for some rows only, either as once, few or many, or as a class for expanded clones.

V: TRBV6-8; D: .; length: 18; J: TRBJ2-2; size: few; CDR3: CASRIIRVPVNNTGELFF; DNA: TGTGCCAGCAGGATTATCAGGGTTCCTGTGAATAACACCGGGGAGCTGTTTTTT
V: TRBV19; D: .; length: 13; J: TRBJ1-4; size: .; CDR3: CASSVRTPEKLFF; DNA: TGTGCCAGTAGTGTTCGGACACCTGAAAAACTGTTTTTT
V: TRBV28; D: .; length: 13; J: TRBJ1-2; size: .; CDR3: CASSLGGVDGYTF; DNA: TGTGCCAGCAGTTTAGGAGGGGTCGATGGCTACACCTTC
V: TRBV4-3; D: .; length: 15; J: TRBJ2-7; size: .; CDR3: CASSQDHWSPYEQYF; DNA: TGCGCCAGCAGCCAAGATCACTGGTCCCCCTACGAGCAGTACTTC
V: TRBV6-1; D: TRBD1; length: 19; J: TRBJ2-5; size: few; CDR3: CASSENAAGAAGGMETQYF; DNA: TGTGCCAGCAGTGAAAATGCGGCCGGTGCGGCAGGGGGCATGGAGACCCAGTACTTC
V: TRBV13; D: TRBD1; length: 12; J: TRBJ2-7; size: .; CDR3: CASRRDSEKQYF; DNA: TGTGCCAGCAGGAGGGACAGCGAGAAGCAGTACTTC
V: TRBV4-3; D: TRBD1; length: 19; J: TRBJ2-2; size: .; CDR3: CASSSRKITGGADTGELFF; DNA: TGCGCCAGCAGCTCGCGCAAAATAACAGGGGGCGCGGACACCGGGGAGCTGTTTTTT
V: TRBV19; D: .; length: 15; J: TRBJ1-2; size: once; CDR3: CASSIEGRANYGYTF; DNA: TGTGCCAGTAGTATAGAGGGCAGGGCGAACTATGGCTACACCTTC
V: TRBV20-1; D: .; length: 17; J: TRBJ1-5; size: .; CDR3: CSASRHVGGLNNQPQHF; DNA: TGCAGTGCTAGTCGCCATGTCGGGGGTCTAAACAATCAGCCCCAGCATTTT
V: TRBV7-2; D: .; length: 14; J: TRBJ1-2; size: .; CDR3: CASSLGGPNYGYTF; DNA: TGTGCCAGCAGCTTAGGCGGTCCTAACTATGGCTACACCTTC
V: TRBV3-1/TRBV3-2; D: TRBD2; length: 17; J: TRBJ2-2; size: few; CDR3: CASSLGAGGFHTGELFF; DNA: TGTGCCAGCAGCCTAGGAGCGGGAGGGTTTCACACCGGGGAGCTGTTTTTT
V: TRBV18; D: TRBD1; length: 16; J: TRBJ1-6; size: .; CDR3: CASSQGQGAYNSPLHF; DNA: TGTGCCAGCTCCCAAGGACAGGGAGCCTATAATTCACCCCTCCACTTT
V: TRBV5-6; D: .; length: 15; J: TRBJ1-5; size: .; CDR3: CASSYQRGFDQPQHF; DNA: TGTGCCAGCAGCTACCAACGGGGATTCGATCAGCCCCAGCATTTT
V: TRBV7-3; D: TRBD2; length: 14; J: TRBJ2-1; size: .; CDR3: CASSAGGVSNEQFF; DNA: TGTGCCAGCAGCGCCGGGGGGGTTTCCAATGAGCAGTTCTTC
V: TRBV13; D: .; length: 14; J: TRBJ2-5; size: .; CDR3: CASSLGMLAETQYF; DNA: TGTGCCAGCAGCTTAGGAATGCTAGCTGAGACCCAGTACTTC
V: TRBV28; D: TRBD2; length: 15; J: TRBJ2-7; size: .; CDR3: CASRAGGRALGEQYF; DNA: TGTGCCAGCAGGGCGGGCGGGAGGGCCTTGGGCGAGCAGTACTTC
V: TRBV5-1; D: TRBD2; length: 15; J: TRBJ2-1; size: .; CDR3: CASSFRLAGVSEQFF; DNA: TGCGCCAGCAGCTTTAGACTAGCGGGGGTAAGTGAGCAGTTCTTC
V: TRBV2; D: TRBD1; length: 16; J: TRBJ2-1; size: .; CDR3: CASSLATGGSYNEQFF; DNA: TGTGCCAGCAGTTTAGCGACAGGGGGGTCCTACAATGAGCAGTTCTTC
V: TRBV11-3; D: .; length: 13; J: TRBJ2-7; size: few; CDR3: CASSSGGRAKQYF; DNA: TGTGCCAGCAGCTCTGGGGGCAGGGCTAAGCAGTACTTC
V: TRBV5-1; D: .; length: 11; J: TRBJ1-1; size: .; CDR3: CASRDSSEAFF; DNA: TGCGCCAGCCGGGACTCTTCTGAAGCTTTCTTT
V: TRBV12-3/TRBV12-4; D: .; length: 12; J: TRBJ1-1; size: .; CDR3: CASSLFQFSAFF; DNA: TGTGCCAGCAGTTTATTTCAGTTTTCGGCTTTCTTT
V: TRBV18; D: TRBD2; length: 18; J: TRBJ2-2; size: once; CDR3: CASSPRTSGGMNTGELFF; DNA: TGTGCCAGCTCACCAAGAACAAGCGGGGGCATGAACACCGGGGAGCTGTTTTTT
V: TRBV6-2/TRBV6-3; D: TRBD1; length: 14; J: TRBJ1-5; size: .; CDR3: CASSTGQVNQPQHF; DNA: TGTGCCAGCAGTACAGGACAGGTCAATCAGCCCCAGCATTTT
V: TRBV3-1/TRBV3-2; D: TRBD2; length: 15; J: TRBJ2-7; size: .; CDR3: CASSQVAGGPREQYF; DNA: TGTGCCAGCAGCCAAGTTGCGGGGGGGCCCAGGGAGCAGTACTTC
V: TRBV2; D: .; length: 12; J: TRBJ2-1; size: .; CDR3: CASTPNRAEQFF; DNA: TGTGCCAGCACCCCGAACAGGGCTGAGCAGTTCTTC
V: TRBV2; D: TRBD1; length: 15; J: TRBJ2-7; size: .; CDR3: CASREGVAGGNEQYF; DNA: TGTGCCAGCAGAGAAGGGGTGGCAGGGGGAAACGAGCAGTACTTC
V: TRBV5-5; D: TRBD1; length: 15; J: TRBJ2-7; size: .; CDR3: CASSSRLDRAYEQYF; DNA: TGTGCCAGCAGCTCCCGATTGGACAGGGCCTACGAGCAGTACTTC
V: TRBV7-2; D: .; length: 15; J: TRBJ2-5; size: .; CDR3: CASSLAEGPQETQYF; DNA: TGTGCCAGCAGCCTTGCTGAGGGCCCACAAGAGACCCAGTACTTC
V: TRBV7-2; D: .; length: 14; J: TRBJ1-4; size: .; CDR3: CASSLAGLGEKLFF; DNA: TGTGCCAGCAGCTTAGCGGGCTTGGGTGAAAAACTGTTTTTT
V: TRBV6-2/TRBV6-3; D: TRBD1; length: 18; J: TRBJ1-5; size: .; CDR3: CASSWSPLDRVGNQPQHF; DNA: TGTGCCAGCAGTTGGTCCCCACTAGACAGGGTTGGGAATCAGCCCCAGCATTTT
V: TRBV2; D: .; length: 14; J: TRBJ2-3; size: .; CDR3: CASTSGQGPFGQYF; DNA: TGTGCCAGCACCTCAGGGCAGGGGCCTTTCGGGCAGTATTTT
V: TRBV2; D: .; length: 13; J: TRBJ1-1; size: .; CDR3: CASSESLNTEAFF; DNA: TGTGCCAGCAGTGAATCGTTGAACACTGAAGCTTTCTTT
V: TRBV28; D: .; length: 14; J: TRBJ2-7; size: .; CDR3: CASSLLRGIYEQYF; DNA: TGTGCCAGCAGCTTATTGAGGGGGATCTACGAGCAGTACTTC
V: TRBV5-1; D: TRBD1; length: 15; J: TRBJ2-7; size: .; CDR3: CASSLAGTGPHEQYF; DNA: TGCGCCAGCAGCTTGGCCGGGACAGGGCCCCACGAGCAGTACTTC
V: TRBV14; D: .; length: 15; J: TRBJ2-7; size: .; CDR3: CASSQVVGGSYEQYF; DNA: TGTGCCAGCAGCCAAGTGGTGGGAGGCTCCTACGAGCAGTACTTC